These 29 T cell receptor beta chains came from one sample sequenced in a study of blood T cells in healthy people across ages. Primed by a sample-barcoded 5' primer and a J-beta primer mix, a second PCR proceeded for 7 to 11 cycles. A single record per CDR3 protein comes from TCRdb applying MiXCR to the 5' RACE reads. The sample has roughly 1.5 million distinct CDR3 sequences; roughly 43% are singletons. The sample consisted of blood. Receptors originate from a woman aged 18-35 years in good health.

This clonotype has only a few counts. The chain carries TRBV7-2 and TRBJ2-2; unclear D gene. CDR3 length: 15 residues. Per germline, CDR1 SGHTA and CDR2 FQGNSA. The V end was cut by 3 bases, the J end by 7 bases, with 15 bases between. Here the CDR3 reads CASSFFYTVGGELFF. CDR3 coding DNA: TGTGCCAGCAGCTTCTTTTATACGGTGGGCGGGGAGCTGTTTTTT.

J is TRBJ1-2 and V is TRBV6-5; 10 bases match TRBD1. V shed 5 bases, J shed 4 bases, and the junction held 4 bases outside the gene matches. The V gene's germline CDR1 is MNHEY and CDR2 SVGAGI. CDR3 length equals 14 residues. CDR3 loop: CASSVRDRGYGYTF. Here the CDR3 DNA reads TGTGCCAGCAGTGTGCGGGACAGGGGCTATGGCTACACCTTC.

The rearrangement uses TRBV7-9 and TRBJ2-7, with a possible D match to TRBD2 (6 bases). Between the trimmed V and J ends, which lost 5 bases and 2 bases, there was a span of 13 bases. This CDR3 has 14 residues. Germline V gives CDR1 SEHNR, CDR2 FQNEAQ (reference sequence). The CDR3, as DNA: TGTGCCAGCAGCCTTCCGCGGGGACCCTACGAGCAGTACTTC. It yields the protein CASSLPRGPYEQYF.

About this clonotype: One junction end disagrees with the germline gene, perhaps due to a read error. The CDR3 bases are TGTACCAGCAGCCCTAGGGGTACTGAAGCTTTCTTT. Encoded protein: CTSSPRGTEAFF. V is TRBV6-5 and J is TRBJ1-1; possibly TRBD1 for D (5 bases). This CDR3 spans 12 amino acids. Looked up from germline, CDR1 is MNHEY and CDR2 is SVGAGI.

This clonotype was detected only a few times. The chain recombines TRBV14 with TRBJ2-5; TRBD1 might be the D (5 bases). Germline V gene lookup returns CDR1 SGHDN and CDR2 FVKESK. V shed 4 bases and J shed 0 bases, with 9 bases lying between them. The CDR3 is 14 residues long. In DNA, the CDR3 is TGTGCCAGCAGCCGTCAGGGTTACCAAGAGACCCAGTACTTC. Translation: CASSRQGYQETQYF.

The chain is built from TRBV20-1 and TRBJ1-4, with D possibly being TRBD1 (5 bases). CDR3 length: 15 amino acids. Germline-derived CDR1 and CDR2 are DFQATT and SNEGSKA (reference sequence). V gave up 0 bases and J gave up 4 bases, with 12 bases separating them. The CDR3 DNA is TGCAGTGCTAGAGATTCCGGGGCCTTTAATGAAAAACTGTTTTTT. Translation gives CSARDSGAFNEKLFF.

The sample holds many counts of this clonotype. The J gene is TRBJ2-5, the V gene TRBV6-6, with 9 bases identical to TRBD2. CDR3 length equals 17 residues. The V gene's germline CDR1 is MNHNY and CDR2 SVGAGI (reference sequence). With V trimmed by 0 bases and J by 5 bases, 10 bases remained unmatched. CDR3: CASSYSTSAGGGETQYF. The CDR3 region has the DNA TGTGCCAGCAGTTACTCGACCTCAGCGGGGGGAGGTGAGACCCAGTACTTC.

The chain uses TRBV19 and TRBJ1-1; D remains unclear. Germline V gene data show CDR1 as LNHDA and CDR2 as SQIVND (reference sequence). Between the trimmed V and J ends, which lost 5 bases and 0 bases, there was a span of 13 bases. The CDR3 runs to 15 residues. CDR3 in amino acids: CASSPSRRLNTEAFF. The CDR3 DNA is TGTGCCAGTAGTCCGAGCAGGCGATTGAACACTGAAGCTTTCTTT.

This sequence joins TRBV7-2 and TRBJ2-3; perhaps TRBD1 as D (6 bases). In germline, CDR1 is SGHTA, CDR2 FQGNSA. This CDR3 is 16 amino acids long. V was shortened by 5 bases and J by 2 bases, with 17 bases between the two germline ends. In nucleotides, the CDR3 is TGTGCCAGCAGCCGAACCGAGGGGACAACCACAGATACGCAGTATTTT. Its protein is CASSRTEGTTTDTQYF.

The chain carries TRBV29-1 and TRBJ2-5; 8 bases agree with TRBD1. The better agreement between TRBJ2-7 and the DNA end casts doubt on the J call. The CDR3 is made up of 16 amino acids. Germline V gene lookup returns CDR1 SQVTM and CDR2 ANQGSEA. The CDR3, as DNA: TGCAGCGTTGTCGATCTTTTCGAGGACAGGGACTACGAGCAGTACTTC. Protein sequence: CSVVDLFEDRDYEQYF.

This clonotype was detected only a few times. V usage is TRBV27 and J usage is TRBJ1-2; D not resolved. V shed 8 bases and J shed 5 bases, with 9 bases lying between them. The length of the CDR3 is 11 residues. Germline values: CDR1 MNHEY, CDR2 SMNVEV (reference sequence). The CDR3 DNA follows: TGTGCCAGCGGATCTGGGTATGGCTACACCTTC. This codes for CASGSGYGYTF.

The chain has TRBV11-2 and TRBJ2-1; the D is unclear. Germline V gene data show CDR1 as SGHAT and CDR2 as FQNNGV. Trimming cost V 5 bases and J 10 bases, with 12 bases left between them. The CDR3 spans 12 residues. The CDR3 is CASSTLLEEQFF. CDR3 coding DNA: TGTGCCAGCAGCACACTTCTTGAAGAGCAGTTCTTC.

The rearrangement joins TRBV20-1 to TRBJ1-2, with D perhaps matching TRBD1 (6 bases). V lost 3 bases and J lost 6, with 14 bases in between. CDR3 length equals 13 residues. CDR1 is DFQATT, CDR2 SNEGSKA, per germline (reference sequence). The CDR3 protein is CSASRQVVDGYTF. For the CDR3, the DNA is TGCAGTGCTAGCCGACAGGTGGTTGATGGCTACACCTTC.

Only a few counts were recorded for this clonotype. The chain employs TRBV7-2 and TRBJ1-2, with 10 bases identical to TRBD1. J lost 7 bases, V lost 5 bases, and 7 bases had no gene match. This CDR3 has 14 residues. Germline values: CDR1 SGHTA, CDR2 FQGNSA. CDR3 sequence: CASSAGTGVSGYTF. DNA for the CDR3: TGTGCCAGCAGCGCGGGGACAGGGGTTAGTGGCTACACCTTC.

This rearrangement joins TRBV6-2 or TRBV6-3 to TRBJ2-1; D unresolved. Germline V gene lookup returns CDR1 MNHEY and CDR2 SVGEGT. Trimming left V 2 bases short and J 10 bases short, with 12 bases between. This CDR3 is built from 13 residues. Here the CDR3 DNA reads TGTGCCAGCAGTTACGAGAGCTACTACGAGCAGTTCTTC. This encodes CASSYESYYEQFF.

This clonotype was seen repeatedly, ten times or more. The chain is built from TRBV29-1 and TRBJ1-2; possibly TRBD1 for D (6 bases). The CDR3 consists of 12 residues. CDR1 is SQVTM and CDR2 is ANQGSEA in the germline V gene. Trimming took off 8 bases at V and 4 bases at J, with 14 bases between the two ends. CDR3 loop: CSTTGTIYGYTF. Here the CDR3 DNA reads TGCAGCACTACCGGGACAATCTATGGCTACACCTTC.

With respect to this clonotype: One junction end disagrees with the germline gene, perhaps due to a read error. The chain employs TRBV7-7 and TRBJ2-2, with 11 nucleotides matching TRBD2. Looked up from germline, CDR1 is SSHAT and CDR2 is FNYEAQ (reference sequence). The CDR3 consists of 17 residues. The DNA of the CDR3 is TGTGCTAGCAGCCGCGAGCTAGCGGGAGGGAACACCGGGGAGCTGTTTTTT. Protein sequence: CASSRELAGGNTGELFF.

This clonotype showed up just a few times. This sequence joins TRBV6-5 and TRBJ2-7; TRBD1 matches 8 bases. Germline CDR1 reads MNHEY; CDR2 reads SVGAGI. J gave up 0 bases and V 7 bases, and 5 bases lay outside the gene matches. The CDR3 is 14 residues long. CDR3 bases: TGTGCCAGCACGATTACAGGGGGCTCCTACGAGCAGTACTTC. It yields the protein CASTITGGSYEQYF.

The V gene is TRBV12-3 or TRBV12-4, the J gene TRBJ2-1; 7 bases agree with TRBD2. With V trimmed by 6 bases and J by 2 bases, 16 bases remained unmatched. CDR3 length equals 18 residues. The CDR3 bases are TGTGCCAGCAGCCCGCCCCGAACTCGGGACTACACCTACAATGAGCAGTTCTTC. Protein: CASSPPRTRDYTYNEQFF.

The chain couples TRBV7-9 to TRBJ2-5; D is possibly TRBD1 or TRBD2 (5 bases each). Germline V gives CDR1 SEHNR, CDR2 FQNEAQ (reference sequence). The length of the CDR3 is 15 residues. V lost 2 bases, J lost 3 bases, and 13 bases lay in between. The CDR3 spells CASSLPGSLEETQYF. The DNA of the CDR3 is TGTGCCAGCAGCTTACCAGGGAGTTTGGAAGAGACCCAGTACTTC.

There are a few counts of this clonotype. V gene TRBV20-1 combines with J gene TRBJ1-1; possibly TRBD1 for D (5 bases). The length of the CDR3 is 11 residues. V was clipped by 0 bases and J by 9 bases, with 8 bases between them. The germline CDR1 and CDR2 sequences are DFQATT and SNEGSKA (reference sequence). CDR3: CSARDQGKAFF. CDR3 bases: TGCAGTGCTAGAGACCAGGGTAAAGCTTTCTTT.

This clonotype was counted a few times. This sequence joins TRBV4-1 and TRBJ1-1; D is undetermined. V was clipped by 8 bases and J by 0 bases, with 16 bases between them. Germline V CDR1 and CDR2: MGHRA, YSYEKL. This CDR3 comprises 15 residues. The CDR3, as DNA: TGCGCCAGCCACCACGCGGGAACCATGAACACTGAAGCTTTCTTT. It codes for CASHHAGTMNTEAFF.

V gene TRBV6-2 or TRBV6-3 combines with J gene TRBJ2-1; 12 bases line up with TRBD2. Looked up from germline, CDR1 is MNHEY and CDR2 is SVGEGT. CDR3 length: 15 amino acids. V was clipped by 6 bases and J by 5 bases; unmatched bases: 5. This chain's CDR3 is CASSRGLAGHNEQFF. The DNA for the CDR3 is TGTGCCAGCAGCAGGGGACTAGCGGGTCACAATGAGCAGTTCTTC.

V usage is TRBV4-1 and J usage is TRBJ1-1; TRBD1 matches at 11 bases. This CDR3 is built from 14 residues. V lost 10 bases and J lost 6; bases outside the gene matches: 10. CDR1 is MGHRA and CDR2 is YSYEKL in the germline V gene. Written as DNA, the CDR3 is TGCGCCAACAAAAGGGACAGGGGGAGATCTGAAGCTTTCTTT. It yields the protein CANKRDRGRSEAFF.

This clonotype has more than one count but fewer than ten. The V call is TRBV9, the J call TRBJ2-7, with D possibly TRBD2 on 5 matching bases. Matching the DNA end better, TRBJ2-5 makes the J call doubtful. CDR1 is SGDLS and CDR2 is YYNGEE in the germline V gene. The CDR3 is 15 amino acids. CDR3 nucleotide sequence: TGTGCCAGCAGCGTAGGGGCCCTGGGTCGGGGGACCCAGTACTTC. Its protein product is CASSVGALGRGTQYF.

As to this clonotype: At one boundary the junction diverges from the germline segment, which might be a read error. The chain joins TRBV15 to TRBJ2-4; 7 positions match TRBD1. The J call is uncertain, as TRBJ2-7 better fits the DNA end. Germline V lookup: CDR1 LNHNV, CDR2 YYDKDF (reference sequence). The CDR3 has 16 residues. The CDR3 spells CATGRDRYRGLYEQYF. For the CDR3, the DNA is TGCGCCACCGGCAGAGATCGTTACAGGGGTCTCTACGAGCAGTACTTC.

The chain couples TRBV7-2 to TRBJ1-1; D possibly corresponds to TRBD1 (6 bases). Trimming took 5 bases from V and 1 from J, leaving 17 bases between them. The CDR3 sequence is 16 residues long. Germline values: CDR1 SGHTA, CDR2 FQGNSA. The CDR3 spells CASSRLSGTKNTEAFF. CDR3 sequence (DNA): TGTGCCAGCAGCCGATTGTCCGGGACAAAGAACACTGAAGCTTTCTTT.

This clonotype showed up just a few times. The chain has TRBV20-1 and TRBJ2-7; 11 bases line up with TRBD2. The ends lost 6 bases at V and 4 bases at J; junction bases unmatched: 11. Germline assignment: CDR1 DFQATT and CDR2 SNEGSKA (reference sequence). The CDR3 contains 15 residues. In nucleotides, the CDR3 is TGCAGTGCAATATTCCTAGCGGGGGGACCTTACGAGCAGTACTTC. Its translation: CSAIFLAGGPYEQYF.

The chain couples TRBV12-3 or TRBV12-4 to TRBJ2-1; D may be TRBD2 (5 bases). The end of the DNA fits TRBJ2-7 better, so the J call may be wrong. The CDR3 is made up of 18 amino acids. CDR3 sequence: CASSLFERGLSSYNEQYF. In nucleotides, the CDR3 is TGTGCCAGCAGTTTATTTGAGAGAGGACTGAGCTCCTACAATGAGCAGTACTTC.